The sequence of this TCR beta chain was determined in a study of T cells after somatic rescue of genetic block. The CDR3 runs to 15 residues. Trimming removed 6 bases from V and 3 bases from J; junction bases left unmatched: 5. CDR1 is LNHDA and CDR2 is SQIVND in the germline V gene (reference sequence). Assay used: immunoSEQ multiplex PCR; TCRdb lists only in-frame clones, some missing. The table has around 70,000 clones, roughly 90% seen once. The specimen sequenced was peripheral blood mononuclear cells (PBMCs). This clonotype originated in a man aged 35 to 55. The chain combines TRBV19 with TRBJ1-3, with 10 bases matching TRBD1. CDR3 coding DNA: TGTGCCAGTAGCCCCGGGACAGGGGTTGGAAACACCATATATTTT. It yields the protein CASSPGTGVGNTIYF.